This entry lists 5 T cell receptor beta chains sequenced from one sample in a study of molecular identifiers for immune sequencing clone quantification. TCRdb re-derived calls from the PCR reads in MiXCR, one entry per CDR3 protein. In the table there are 15,000 to 25,000 distinct CDR3 sequences, 21% of which are singletons. Sequencing input: naive CD8+ T cells from blood, with Jurkat cell RNA spiked in. Subset reported: FACS-sorted CD8+CD4-CCR7+CD45RA+ naive T cells. These receptors were taken from a human donor in good health. Some libraries in this study had Jurkat cell RNA spiked in.

This clonotype is medium-sized in the sample. The chain links TRBV4-1 to TRBJ2-4; possibly TRBD1 for D (5 bases). The CDR3 runs 12 residues. V lost 1 base to trimming and J lost 14 bases, with 12 bases between them. The germline CDR1 and CDR2 sequences are MGHRA and YSYEKL. The CDR3 loop reads CASSQAKTEKYF. The DNA of the CDR3 is TGCGCCAGCAGCCAAGCCAAGACAGAAAAGTACTTC.

This clonotype was detected many times. The chain uses TRBV7-6 and TRBJ2-1, with unresolved D. V gave up 1 base and J gave up 5 bases, with 12 bases separating them. The germline V gene has CDR1 SGHVS and CDR2 FNYEAQ. The CDR3 runs 15 residues. As DNA, the CDR3 is TGTGCCAGCAGCTTAGATAGGACGATAGACAATGAGCAGTTCTTC. Its translation: CASSLDRTIDNEQFF.

This clonotype is medium-sized by share. This chain joins TRBV20-1 and TRBJ2-5; the match to TRBD2 covers 14 bases. Germline CDR1 and CDR2: DFQATT and SNEGSKA (reference sequence). The CDR3 spans 17 residues. Trimming took 3 bases from V and 2 from J; bases not matched to a gene: 8. The CDR3 is CSASAVGLAGEQETQYF. In nucleotides, the CDR3 is TGCAGTGCTAGTGCCGTGGGACTAGCGGGAGAGCAAGAGACCCAGTACTTC.

For this clonotype: Just one base apart from a much larger clone, this may be a read error. As the CDR3 is not closed by the conserved phenylalanine or tryptophan, this likely results from a read error. The CDR3 nucleotides are TGTGCCAGCAGTTTATTGTCAGAAAACCATCAGCCCCAGCATTTG. It is translated as CASSLLSENHQPQHL. The chain joins TRBV28 to TRBJ1-5; D unclear. This CDR3 contains 15 residues. Trimming cost V 1 base and J 5 bases, with 12 bases left between them. The V gene's germline CDR1 is MDHEN and CDR2 SYDVKM.

As to this clonotype: This clone may be a read error of a much larger clone one base away. The chain uses TRBV4-2 and TRBJ2-3; tentative D call: TRBD2 (6 bases). The CDR3 runs 15 residues. Germline assignment: CDR1 LGHNA and CDR2 YNFKEQ. This chain's CDR3 is CASSHRGENSDAQYF. The DNA of the CDR3 is TGTGCCAGCAGCCACCGCGGGGAGAATTCAGATGCGCAGTATTTT.